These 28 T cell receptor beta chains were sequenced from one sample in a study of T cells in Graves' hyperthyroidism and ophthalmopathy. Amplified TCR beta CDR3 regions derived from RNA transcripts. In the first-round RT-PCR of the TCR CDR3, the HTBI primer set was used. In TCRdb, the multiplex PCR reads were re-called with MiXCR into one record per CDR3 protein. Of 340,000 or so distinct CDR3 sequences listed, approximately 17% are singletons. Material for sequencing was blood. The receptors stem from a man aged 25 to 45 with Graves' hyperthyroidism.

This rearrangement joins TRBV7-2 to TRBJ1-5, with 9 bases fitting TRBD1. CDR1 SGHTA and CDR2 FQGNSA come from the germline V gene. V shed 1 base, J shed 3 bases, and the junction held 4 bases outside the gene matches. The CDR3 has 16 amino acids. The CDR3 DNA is TGTGCCAGCAGCTTAGGGACAGGGGTGGCCAATCAGCCCCAGCATTTT. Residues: CASSLGTGVANQPQHF.

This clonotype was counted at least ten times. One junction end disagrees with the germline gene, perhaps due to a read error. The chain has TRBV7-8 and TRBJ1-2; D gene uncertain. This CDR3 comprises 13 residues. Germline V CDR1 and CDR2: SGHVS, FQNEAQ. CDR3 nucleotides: TGTGCCAGCAGTTTAGCCCGGGGTGGTGGCTACACCTTC. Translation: CASSLARGGGYTF.

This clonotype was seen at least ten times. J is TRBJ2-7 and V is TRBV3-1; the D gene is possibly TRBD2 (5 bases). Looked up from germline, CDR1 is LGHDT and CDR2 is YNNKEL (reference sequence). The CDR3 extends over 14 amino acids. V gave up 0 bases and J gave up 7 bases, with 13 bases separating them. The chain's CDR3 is CASSQDPGSREQYF. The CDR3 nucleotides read TGTGCCAGCAGCCAAGATCCGGGGTCTCGTGAGCAGTACTTC.

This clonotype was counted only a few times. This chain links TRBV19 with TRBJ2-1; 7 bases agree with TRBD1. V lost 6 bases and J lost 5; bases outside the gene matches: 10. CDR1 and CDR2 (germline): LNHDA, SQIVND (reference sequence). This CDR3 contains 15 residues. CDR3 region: CASRSQGEWNNEQFF. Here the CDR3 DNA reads TGTGCCAGTAGGAGTCAGGGGGAATGGAACAATGAGCAGTTCTTC. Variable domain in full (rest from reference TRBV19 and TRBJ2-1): DGGITQSPKYLFRKEGQNVTLSCEQNLNHDAMYWYRQDPGQGLRLIYYSQIVNDFQKGDIAEGYSVSREKKESFPLTVTSAQKNPTAFYLCASRSQGEWNNEQFFGPGTRLTVL.

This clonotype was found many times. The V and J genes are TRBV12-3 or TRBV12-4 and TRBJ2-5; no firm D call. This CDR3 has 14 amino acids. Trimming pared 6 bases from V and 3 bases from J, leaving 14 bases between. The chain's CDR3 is CASSALPTEETQYF. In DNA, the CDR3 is TGTGCCAGCAGCGCTCTCCCGACCGAAGAGACCCAGTACTTC.

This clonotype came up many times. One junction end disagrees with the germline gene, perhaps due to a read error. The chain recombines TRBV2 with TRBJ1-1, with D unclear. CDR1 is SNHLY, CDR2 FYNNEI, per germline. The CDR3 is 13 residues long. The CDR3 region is CASNEGWNTEAFF. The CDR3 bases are TGTGCCAGCAATGAAGGATGGAACACTGAAGCTTTCTTT. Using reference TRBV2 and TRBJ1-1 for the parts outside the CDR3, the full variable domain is EPEVTQTPSHQVTQMGQEVILRCVPISNHLYFYWYRQILGQKVEFLVSFYNNEISEKSEIFDDQFSVERPDGSNFTLKIRSTKLEDSAMYFCASNEGWNTEAFFGQGTRLTVV.

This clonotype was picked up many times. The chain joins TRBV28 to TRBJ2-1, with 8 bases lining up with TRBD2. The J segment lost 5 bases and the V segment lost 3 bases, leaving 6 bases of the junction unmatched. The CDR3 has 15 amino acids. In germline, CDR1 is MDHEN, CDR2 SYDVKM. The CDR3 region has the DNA TGTGCCAGCAGTTTTGGGGGACTAGGTAACAATGAGCAGTTCTTC. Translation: CASSFGGLGNNEQFF.

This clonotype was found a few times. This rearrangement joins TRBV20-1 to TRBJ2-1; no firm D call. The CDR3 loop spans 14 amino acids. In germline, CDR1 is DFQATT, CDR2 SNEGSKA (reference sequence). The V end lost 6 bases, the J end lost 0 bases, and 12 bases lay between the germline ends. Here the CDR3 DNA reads TGCAGTGCCGATGGGCCTTTCTCCTACAATGAGCAGTTCTTC. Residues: CSADGPFSYNEQFF.

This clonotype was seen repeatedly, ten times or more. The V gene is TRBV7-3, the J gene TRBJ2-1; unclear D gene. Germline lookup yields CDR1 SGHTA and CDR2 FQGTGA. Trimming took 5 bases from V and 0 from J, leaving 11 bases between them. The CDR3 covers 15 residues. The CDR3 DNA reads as TGTGCCAGCAGCCCCTCTCGGCGCTCCTACAATGAGCAGTTCTTC. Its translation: CASSPSRRSYNEQFF. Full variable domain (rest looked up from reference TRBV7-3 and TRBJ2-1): GAGVSQTPSNKVTEKGKYVELRCDPISGHTALYWYRQSLGQGPEFLIYFQGTGAADDSGLPNDRFFAVRPEGSVSTLKIQRTERGDSAVYLCASSPSRRSYNEQFFGPGTRLTVL.

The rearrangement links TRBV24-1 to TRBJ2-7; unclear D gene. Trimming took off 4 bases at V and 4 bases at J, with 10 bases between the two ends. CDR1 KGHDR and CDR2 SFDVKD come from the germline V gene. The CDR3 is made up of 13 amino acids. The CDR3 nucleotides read TGTGCCACCAGTGAACCTGACGGATACGAGCAGTACTTC. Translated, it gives CATSEPDGYEQYF.

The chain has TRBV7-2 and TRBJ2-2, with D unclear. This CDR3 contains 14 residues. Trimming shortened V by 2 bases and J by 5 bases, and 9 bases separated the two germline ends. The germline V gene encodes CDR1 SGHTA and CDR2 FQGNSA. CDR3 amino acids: CASSLLLPTGELFF. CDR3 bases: TGTGCCAGCAGCTTATTGCTACCTACCGGGGAGCTGTTTTTT. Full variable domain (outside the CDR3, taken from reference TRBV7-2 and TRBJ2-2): GAGVSQSPSNKVTEKGKDVELRCDPISGHTALYWYRQSLGQGLEFLIYFQGNSAPDKSGLPSDRFSAERTGGSVSTLTIQRTQQEDSAVYLCASSLLLPTGELFFGEGSRLTVL.

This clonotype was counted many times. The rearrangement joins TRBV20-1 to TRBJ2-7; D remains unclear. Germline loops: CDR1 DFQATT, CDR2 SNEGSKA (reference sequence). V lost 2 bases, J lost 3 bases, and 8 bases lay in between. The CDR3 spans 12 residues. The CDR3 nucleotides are TGCAGTGCTAGATTAAGGGACTACGAGCAGTACTTC. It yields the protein CSARLRDYEQYF.

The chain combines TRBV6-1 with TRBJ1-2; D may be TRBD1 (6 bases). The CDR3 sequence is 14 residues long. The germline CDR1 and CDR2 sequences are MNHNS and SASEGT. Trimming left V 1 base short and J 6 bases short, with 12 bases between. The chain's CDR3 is CASSEGYRADGYTF. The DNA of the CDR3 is TGTGCCAGCAGTGAAGGATACAGGGCTGATGGCTACACCTTC.

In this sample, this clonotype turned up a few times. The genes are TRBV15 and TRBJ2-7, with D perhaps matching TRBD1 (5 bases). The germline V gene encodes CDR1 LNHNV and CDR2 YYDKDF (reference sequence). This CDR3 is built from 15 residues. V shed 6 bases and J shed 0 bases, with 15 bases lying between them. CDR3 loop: CATRPDMTSSYEQYF. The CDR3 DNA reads TGTGCCACCAGACCGGACATGACGAGCTCCTACGAGCAGTACTTC.

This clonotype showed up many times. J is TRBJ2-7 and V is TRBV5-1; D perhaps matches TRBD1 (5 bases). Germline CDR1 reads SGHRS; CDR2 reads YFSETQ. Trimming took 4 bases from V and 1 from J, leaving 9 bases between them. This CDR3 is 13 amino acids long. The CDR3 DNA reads TGCGCCAGCAGCGTACAGGATTCCTACGAGCAGTACTTC. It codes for CASSVQDSYEQYF.

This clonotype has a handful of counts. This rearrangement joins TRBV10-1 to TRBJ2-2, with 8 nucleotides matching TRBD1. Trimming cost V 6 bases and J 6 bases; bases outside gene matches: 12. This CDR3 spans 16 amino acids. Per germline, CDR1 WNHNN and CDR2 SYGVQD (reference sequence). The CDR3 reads CASSRNRGSSAGELFF. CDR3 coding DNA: TGCGCCAGCAGCAGAAACAGGGGGAGTTCGGCCGGGGAGCTGTTTTTT.

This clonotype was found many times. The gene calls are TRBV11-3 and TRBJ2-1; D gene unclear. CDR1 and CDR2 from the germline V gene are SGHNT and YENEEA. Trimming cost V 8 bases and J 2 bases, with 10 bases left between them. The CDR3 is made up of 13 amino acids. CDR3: CASRRTPYNEQFF. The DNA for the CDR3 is TGTGCCAGCCGTCGGACCCCCTACAATGAGCAGTTCTTC.

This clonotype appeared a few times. The CDR3 nucleotides read TGTGCCAGCAGCACGGGACAGGTGTACAATGAGCAGTTCTTC. Its translation: CASSTGQVYNEQFF. The gene calls are TRBV7-9 and TRBJ2-1; the match to TRBD1 covers 8 bases. This CDR3 has 14 residues. V lost 5 bases, J lost 4 bases, and 4 bases stayed unmatched. Germline values: CDR1 SEHNR, CDR2 FQNEAQ (reference sequence).

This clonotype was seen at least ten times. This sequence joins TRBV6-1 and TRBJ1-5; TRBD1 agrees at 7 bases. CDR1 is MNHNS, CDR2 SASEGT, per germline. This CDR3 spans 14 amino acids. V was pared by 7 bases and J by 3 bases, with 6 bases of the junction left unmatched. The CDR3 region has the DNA TGTGCCAGCACTCTCCAGGGGGTCAATCAGCCCCAGCATTTT. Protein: CASTLQGVNQPQHF.

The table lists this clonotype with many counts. The CDR3 reads CASSPRRPDGTEAFF. The CDR3 nucleotides read TGTGCCAGCTCACCCAGGAGGCCGGATGGCACTGAAGCTTTCTTT. The chain links TRBV18 to TRBJ1-1; D not certain. Germline-derived CDR1 and CDR2 are KGHSH and LQKENI. The CDR3 spans 15 residues. The germline V and J ends were trimmed by 3 bases and 4 bases, with 15 bases remaining between them.

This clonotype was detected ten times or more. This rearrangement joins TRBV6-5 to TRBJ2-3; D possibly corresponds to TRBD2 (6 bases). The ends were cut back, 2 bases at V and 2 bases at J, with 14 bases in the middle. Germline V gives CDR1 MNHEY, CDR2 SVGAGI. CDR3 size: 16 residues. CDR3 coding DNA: TGTGCCAGCAGTTACAACGATGCGGGATACACAGATACGCAGTATTTT. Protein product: CASSYNDAGYTDTQYF.

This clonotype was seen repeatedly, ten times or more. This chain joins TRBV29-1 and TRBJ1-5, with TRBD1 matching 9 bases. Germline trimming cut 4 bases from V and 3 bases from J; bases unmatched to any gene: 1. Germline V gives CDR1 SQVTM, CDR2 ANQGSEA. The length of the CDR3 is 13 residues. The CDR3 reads CSVVQGANQPQHF. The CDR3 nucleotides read TGCAGCGTTGTACAGGGGGCCAATCAGCCCCAGCATTTT.

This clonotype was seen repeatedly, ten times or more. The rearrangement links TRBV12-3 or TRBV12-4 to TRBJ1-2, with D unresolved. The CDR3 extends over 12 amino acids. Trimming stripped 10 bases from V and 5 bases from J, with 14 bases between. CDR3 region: CATPISEYGYTF. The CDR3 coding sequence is TGTGCCACCCCAATCTCAGAATATGGCTACACCTTC.

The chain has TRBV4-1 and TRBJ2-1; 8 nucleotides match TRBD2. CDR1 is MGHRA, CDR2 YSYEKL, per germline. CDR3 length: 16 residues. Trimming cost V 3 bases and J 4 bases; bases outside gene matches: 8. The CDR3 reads CASSHYATSEYNEQFF. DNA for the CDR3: TGCGCCAGCAGCCATTACGCGACTAGCGAGTACAATGAGCAGTTCTTC.

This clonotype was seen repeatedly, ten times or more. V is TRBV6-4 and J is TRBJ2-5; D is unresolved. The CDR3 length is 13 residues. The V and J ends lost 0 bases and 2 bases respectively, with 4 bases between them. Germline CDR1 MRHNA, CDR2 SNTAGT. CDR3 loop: CASSDSPQETQYF. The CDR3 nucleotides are TGTGCCAGCAGTGACTCGCCTCAAGAGACCCAGTACTTC.

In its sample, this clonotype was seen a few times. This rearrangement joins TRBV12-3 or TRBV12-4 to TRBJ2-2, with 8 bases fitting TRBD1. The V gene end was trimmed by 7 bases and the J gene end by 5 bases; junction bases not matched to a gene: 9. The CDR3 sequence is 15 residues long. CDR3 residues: CASNPDTGGTGELFF. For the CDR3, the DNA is TGTGCCAGCAACCCAGACACAGGGGGAACCGGGGAGCTGTTTTTT.

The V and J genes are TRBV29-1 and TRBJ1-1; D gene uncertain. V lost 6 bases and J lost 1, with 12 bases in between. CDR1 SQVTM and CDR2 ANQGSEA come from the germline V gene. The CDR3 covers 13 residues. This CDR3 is CSVIRETNTEAFF. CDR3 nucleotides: TGCAGCGTCATCCGGGAGACGAACACTGAAGCTTTCTTT.

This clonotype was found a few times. The CDR3: CASSKPGLAGGGPTDTQYF. CDR3 bases: TGTGCCAGCAGCAAACCGGGACTAGCGGGAGGGGGCCCCACAGATACGCAGTATTTT. The chain employs TRBV5-6 and TRBJ2-3, with 16 bases identical to TRBD2. CDR3 length: 19 amino acids. The junction had 10 bases not matched to a gene; V was cut back by 4 bases and J by 2 bases. Germline V gene data show CDR1 as SGHDT and CDR2 as YYEEEE.